The subject of this entry is one T cell receptor beta chain. The J segment lost 4 bases and the V segment lost 0 bases, leaving 6 bases of the junction unmatched. The CDR3 loop spans 15 amino acids. Germline V gives CDR1 SGHTA, CDR2 FQGNSA. The data stem from a study of OX40 agonist ivuxolimab in advanced cancers. TCRdb keeps only in-frame clones here, not all; method: immunoSEQ multiplex PCR. The data contain roughly 30,000 clones, 88% of them singletons. The chain links TRBV7-2 to TRBJ2-7; 7 bases match TRBD2. The sample was CD4+ or CD8+ T cells sorted from blood, taken in a trial of the OX40 agonist ivuxolimab. The clonotype originates from an adult with an advanced solid tumor such as melanoma, head and neck, liver or kidney cancer. The CDR3 nucleotides are TGTGCCAGCAGCTTAGCGCGTGCGGGGGAATACGAGCAGTACTTC. Residues: CASSLARAGEYEQYF.